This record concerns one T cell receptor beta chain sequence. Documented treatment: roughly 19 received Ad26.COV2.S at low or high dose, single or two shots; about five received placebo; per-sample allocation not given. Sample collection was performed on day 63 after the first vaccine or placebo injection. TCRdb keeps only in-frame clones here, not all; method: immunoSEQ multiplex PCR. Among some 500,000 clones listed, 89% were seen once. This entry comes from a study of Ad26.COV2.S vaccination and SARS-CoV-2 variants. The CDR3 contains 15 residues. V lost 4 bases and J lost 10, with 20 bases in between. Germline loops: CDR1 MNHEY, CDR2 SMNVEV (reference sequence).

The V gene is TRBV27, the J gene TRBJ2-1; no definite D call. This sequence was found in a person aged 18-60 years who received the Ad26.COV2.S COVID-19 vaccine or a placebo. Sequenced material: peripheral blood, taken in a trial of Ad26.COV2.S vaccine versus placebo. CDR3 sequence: CASSSPPDLSLEQFF. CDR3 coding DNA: TGTGCCAGCAGTTCGCCCCCTGACTTGAGTCTGGAGCAGTTCTTC.